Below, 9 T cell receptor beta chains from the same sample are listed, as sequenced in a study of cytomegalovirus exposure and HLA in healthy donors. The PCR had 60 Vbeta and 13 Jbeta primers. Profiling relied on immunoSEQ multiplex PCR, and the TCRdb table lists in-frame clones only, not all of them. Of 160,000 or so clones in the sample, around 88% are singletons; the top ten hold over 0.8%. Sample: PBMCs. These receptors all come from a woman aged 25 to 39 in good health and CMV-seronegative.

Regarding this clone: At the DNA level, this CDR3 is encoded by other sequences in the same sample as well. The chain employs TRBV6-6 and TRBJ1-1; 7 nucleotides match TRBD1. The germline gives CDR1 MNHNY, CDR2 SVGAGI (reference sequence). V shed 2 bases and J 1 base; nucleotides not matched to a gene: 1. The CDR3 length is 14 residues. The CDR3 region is CASSYRDRNTEAFF. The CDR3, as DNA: TGTGCCAGCAGTTACCGGGACAGGAACACTGAAGCTTTCTTT.

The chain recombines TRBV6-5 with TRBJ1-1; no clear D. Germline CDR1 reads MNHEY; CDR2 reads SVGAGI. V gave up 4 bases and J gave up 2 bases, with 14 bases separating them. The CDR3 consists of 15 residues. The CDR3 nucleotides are TGTGCCAGCAGTTCTCCCGGGGTGGGAAACACTGAAGCTTTCTTT. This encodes CASSSPGVGNTEAFF.

The CDR3 DNA reads as TGTGCCAGCAGTCGCGGGACAGCGAGCTCCTACGAGCAGTACTTC. Translation gives CASSRGTASSYEQYF. The V and J genes are TRBV28 and TRBJ2-7; the D gene is possibly TRBD1 (7 bases). Germline V gene sequence: CDR1 MDHEN, CDR2 SYDVKM. The ends were cut back, 5 bases at V and 0 bases at J, with 14 bases in the middle. This CDR3 has 15 amino acids.

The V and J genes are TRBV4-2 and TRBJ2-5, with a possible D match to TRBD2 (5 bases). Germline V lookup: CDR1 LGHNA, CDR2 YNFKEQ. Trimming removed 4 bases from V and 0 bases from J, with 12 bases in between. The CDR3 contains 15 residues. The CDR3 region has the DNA TGTGCCAGCAGCCCCTCGGACGGGAACCAAGAGACCCAGTACTTC. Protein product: CASSPSDGNQETQYF.

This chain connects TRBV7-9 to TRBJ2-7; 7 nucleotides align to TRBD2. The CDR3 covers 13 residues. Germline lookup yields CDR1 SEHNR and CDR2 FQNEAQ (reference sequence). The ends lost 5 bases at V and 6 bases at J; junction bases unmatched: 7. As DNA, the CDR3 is TGTGCCAGCAGCCCCTCGGGAGGTTCCGAGCAGTACTTC. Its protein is CASSPSGGSEQYF.

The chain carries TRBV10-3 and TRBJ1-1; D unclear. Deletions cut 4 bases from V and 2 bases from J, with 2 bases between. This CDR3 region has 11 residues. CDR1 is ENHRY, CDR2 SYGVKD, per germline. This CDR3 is CAISANTEAFF. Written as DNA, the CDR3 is TGTGCCATCAGTGCTAACACTGAAGCTTTCTTT.

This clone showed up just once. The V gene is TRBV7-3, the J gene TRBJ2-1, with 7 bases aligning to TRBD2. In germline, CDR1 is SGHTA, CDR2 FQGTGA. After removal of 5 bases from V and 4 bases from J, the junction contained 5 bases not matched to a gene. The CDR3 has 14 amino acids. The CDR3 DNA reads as TGTGCCAGCAGCGCCTCCGGGGGGTACAATGAGCAGTTCTTC. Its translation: CASSASGGYNEQFF.

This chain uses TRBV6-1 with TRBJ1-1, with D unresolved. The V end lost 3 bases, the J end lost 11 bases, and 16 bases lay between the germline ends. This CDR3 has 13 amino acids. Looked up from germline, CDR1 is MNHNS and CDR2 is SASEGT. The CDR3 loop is CASSEETPIWAFF. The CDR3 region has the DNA TGTGCCAGCAGTGAGGAGACCCCGATTTGGGCTTTCTTT.

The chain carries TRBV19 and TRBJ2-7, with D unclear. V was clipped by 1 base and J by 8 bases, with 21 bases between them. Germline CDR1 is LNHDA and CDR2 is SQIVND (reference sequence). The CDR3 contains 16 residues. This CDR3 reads CASSIAVSQTYGQQYF. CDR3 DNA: TGTGCCAGTAGTATAGCAGTTAGCCAAACTTACGGCCAGCAGTACTTC.